The 23 T cell receptor beta chains given below trace back to one sample, sequenced in a study of blood T cell repertoires in COVID-19. Generated by immunoSEQ multiplex PCR, the TCRdb table keeps only in-frame clones and is missing some. The sample lists 250,000 to 300,000 clones, approximately 77% occurring once. Sequencing input: peripheral blood. Receptors originate from a woman aged 18 to 35 with acute or convalescent COVID-19.

Concerning this clone itself: The sample has other DNA sequences that encode this CDR3 too. The chain is built from TRBV27 and TRBJ1-5, with D hard to call. The CDR3 is 15 residues long. Germline CDR1 is MNHEY and CDR2 is SMNVEV (reference sequence). V shed 2 bases and J shed 2 bases, with 10 bases lying between them. The CDR3 is CASSLEGGGNQPQHF. The CDR3 DNA follows: TGTGCCAGCAGTTTAGAGGGTGGCGGCAATCAGCCCCAGCATTTT.

The V and J genes are TRBV27 and TRBJ2-5, with D possibly being TRBD1 (9 bases). The ends were cut back, 6 bases at V and 2 bases at J, with 22 bases in the middle. In germline, CDR1 is MNHEY, CDR2 SMNVEV (reference sequence). The CDR3 contains 17 residues. In nucleotides, the CDR3 is TGTGCCAGCAGACGGGGGGGGACAGGGCTGCCTCAAGAGACCCAGTACTTC. As protein: CASRRGGTGLPQETQYF.

The chain uses TRBV20-1 and TRBJ2-7; 7 positions agree with TRBD2. Germline V lookup: CDR1 DFQATT, CDR2 SNEGSKA (reference sequence). The CDR3 is 13 amino acids. Germline trimming cut 3 bases from V and 4 bases from J; bases unmatched to any gene: 6. In nucleotides, the CDR3 is TGCAGTGCTAGTAAGGCTAGCGGTTACGAGCAGTACTTC. This gives the protein CSASKASGYEQYF.

The chain has TRBV5-6 and TRBJ1-6; tentative D call: TRBD1 (6 bases). Per germline, CDR1 SGHDT and CDR2 YYEEEE. V lost 0 bases and J lost 9, with 13 bases in between. This CDR3 region has 15 residues. The CDR3 bases are TGTGCCAGCAGCTTGGGAGCAGGGGTGGGTTCACCCCTCCACTTT. This codes for CASSLGAGVGSPLHF.

The CDR3 loop is CASSRQGADEKLFF. The CDR3 DNA reads as TGTGCCAGTAGTAGACAGGGGGCGGATGAAAAACTGTTTTTT. This chain links TRBV19 with TRBJ1-4; 10 nucleotides agree with TRBD1. The V and J ends lost 4 bases and 6 bases, in that order; junction bases with no gene match: 2. This CDR3 is 14 amino acids long. Germline CDR1 LNHDA, CDR2 SQIVND (reference sequence).

The rearrangement joins TRBV2 to TRBJ2-7; 7 bases are a match to TRBD1. Germline trimming cut 3 bases from V and 6 bases from J; bases unmatched to any gene: 2. Germline V gene lookup returns CDR1 SNHLY and CDR2 FYNNEI. This CDR3 region has 12 residues. The CDR3 loop is CASSESGGEQYF. As DNA, the CDR3 is TGTGCCAGCAGTGAGTCAGGGGGCGAGCAGTACTTC.

The chain employs TRBV30 and TRBJ2-2, with 12 nucleotides matching TRBD1. CDR1 GTSNPN and CDR2 SVGIG come from the germline V gene (reference sequence). The CDR3 runs 16 residues. With V trimmed by 2 bases and J by 3 bases, 4 bases remained unmatched. The chain's CDR3 is CAWSPGTGGYTGELFF. The CDR3 bases are TGTGCCTGGAGTCCCGGGACAGGGGGCTACACCGGGGAGCTGTTTTTT.

The chain has TRBV2 and TRBJ2-7; 7 bases fit TRBD2. The germline gives CDR1 SNHLY, CDR2 FYNNEI. This CDR3 region has 14 residues. The J segment lost 7 bases and the V segment lost 3 bases, leaving 9 bases of the junction unmatched. CDR3 bases: TGTGCCAGCAGTGACCTTGTGGGAGGGGATGAGCAGTACTTC. This translates into CASSDLVGGDEQYF. The full variable domain, rest sourced from reference TRBV2 and TRBJ2-7, is EPEVTQTPSHQVTQMGQEVILRCVPISNHLYFYWYRQILGQKVEFLVSFYNNEISEKSEIFDDQFSVERPDGSNFTLKIRSTKLEDSAMYFCASSDLVGGDEQYFGPGTRLTVT.

The rearrangement uses TRBV6-6 and TRBJ1-1, with 7 bases fitting TRBD1. The junction had 7 bases not matched to a gene; V was cut back by 6 bases and J by 3 bases. CDR1 and CDR2 (germline): MNHNY, SVGAGI (reference sequence). CDR3 size: 14 residues. CDR3: CASRPGGGDTEAFF. The CDR3 DNA sequence: TGTGCCAGCAGACCAGGGGGTGGCGACACTGAAGCTTTCTTT.

As regards this clone: The sample holds other DNA sequences that translate to the same CDR3. The CDR3 here is CASSVGGTGNTIYF. For the CDR3, the DNA is TGTGCCAGCAGCGTAGGCGGGACTGGAAACACCATATATTTT. The rearrangement links TRBV9 to TRBJ1-3; D is unclear. Germline lookup yields CDR1 SGDLS and CDR2 YYNGEE. Trimming removed 0 bases from V and 2 bases from J, with 6 bases in between. CDR3 size: 14 residues.

The V gene is TRBV19, the J gene TRBJ2-3; TRBD2 matches at 8 bases. The length of the CDR3 is 14 residues. Germline V gene sequence: CDR1 LNHDA, CDR2 SQIVND (reference sequence). The trim removed 5 bases at V and 5 bases at J, leaving 6 bases unmatched. The CDR3 nucleotides are TGTGCCAGTAGTCGGCGGGAGGAGGGAGATACGCAGTATTTT. It codes for CASSRREEGDTQYF.

This chain connects TRBV15 to TRBJ1-2; D is unresolved. The V gene's germline CDR1 is LNHNV and CDR2 YYDKDF (reference sequence). This CDR3 region has 15 residues. V dropped 5 bases and J dropped 3 bases, with 16 bases sitting between them. The CDR3 spells CATSPRRWAHYGYTF. The CDR3, as DNA: TGTGCCACCAGCCCTCGTCGATGGGCCCACTATGGCTACACCTTC.

This chain uses TRBV3-1 (or the pseudogene TRBV3-2) with TRBJ1-1, with TRBD1 as a possible D gene (5 bases). CDR1 LGHDT and CDR2 YNNKEL come from the germline V gene (reference sequence). The CDR3 loop spans 16 amino acids. V was trimmed by 4 bases and J by 5 bases, leaving 20 bases between them. DNA of the CDR3: TGTGCCAGCAGCCTAGGCGGAGGGGTGATAAGGACTGAAGCTTTCTTT. Protein: CASSLGGGVIRTEAFF.

This sequence joins TRBV27 and TRBJ2-3, with TRBD2 matching over 13 bases. Per germline, CDR1 MNHEY and CDR2 SMNVEV (reference sequence). The CDR3 runs 18 residues. V lost 4 bases to trimming and J lost 0 bases; unmatched junction nucleotides: 7. CDR3 DNA sequence: TGTGCCAGCAGTTCCAGACTAGCGGGAGGATTAAGCACAGATACGCAGTATTTT. This translates into CASSSRLAGGLSTDTQYF.

V gene TRBV19 combines with J gene TRBJ1-2, with 7 bases identical to TRBD1. Trimming took 5 bases from V and 9 from J; bases not matched to a gene: 15. This CDR3 comprises 15 residues. Germline CDR1 is LNHDA and CDR2 is SQIVND (reference sequence). Here the CDR3 DNA reads TGTGCCAGTAGTTGGGACAGTTCTTCTAAAGGTCGCTACACCTTC. Protein sequence: CASSWDSSSKGRYTF.

The CDR3 DNA reads as TGTGCCAGCAGCTTAGGGCAGAACTATGGCTACACCTTC. Protein: CASSLGQNYGYTF. V and J are TRBV11-2 and TRBJ1-2; D is unclear. The CDR3 covers 13 residues. Trimming removed 1 base at V and 2 bases at J, with 5 bases between. Germline V gene sequence: CDR1 SGHAT, CDR2 FQNNGV.

The chain uses TRBV19 and TRBJ2-7, with TRBD1 matching 9 bases. Germline CDR1 is LNHDA and CDR2 is SQIVND (reference sequence). The CDR3 has 14 residues. With V trimmed by 7 bases and J by 6 bases, 10 bases remained unmatched. This chain's CDR3 is CASMARTGEAEQYF. The CDR3 region has the DNA TGTGCCAGTATGGCCCGGACAGGGGAGGCCGAGCAGTACTTC.

The gene calls are TRBV30 and TRBJ1-5; TRBD1 is a possible D gene (6 bases). Trimming shortened V by 2 bases and J by 3 bases, and 14 bases separated the two germline ends. The CDR3 has 15 amino acids. Germline values: CDR1 GTSNPN, CDR2 SVGIG (reference sequence). The CDR3 nucleotides read TGTGCCTGGAGTAAATCGGACAGATACAATCAGCCCCAGCATTTT. Translated, it gives CAWSKSDRYNQPQHF.

This clone turned up a few times. V and J are TRBV7-9 and TRBJ2-7; TRBD2 matches 7 bases. This CDR3 has 12 residues. V shed 5 bases, J shed 12 bases, and the junction held 10 bases outside the gene matches. Looked up from germline, CDR1 is SEHNR and CDR2 is FQNEAQ (reference sequence). Written as DNA, the CDR3 is TGTGCCAGCAGCCGGGACTACCGATTGTTGTACTTC. As protein: CASSRDYRLLYF.

The chain couples TRBV27 to TRBJ2-1; D is ambiguous. Germline CDR1 MNHEY, CDR2 SMNVEV (reference sequence). The CDR3 has 12 amino acids. The V gene lost 3 bases and the J gene lost 6 bases, with 6 bases spanning the gap. As DNA, the CDR3 is TGTGCCAGCAGTTTTAACGGCAATGAGCAGTTCTTC. It is translated as CASSFNGNEQFF.

The V call is TRBV7-9, the J call TRBJ1-2, with TRBD1 identical over 8 bases. The ends lost 3 bases at V and 4 bases at J; junction bases unmatched: 7. Germline-derived CDR1 and CDR2 are SEHNR and FQNEAQ (reference sequence). The CDR3 has 15 residues. The CDR3, as DNA: TGTGCCAGCAGCTTGGATCAGGGGGCGGGCTATGGCTACACCTTC. Protein product: CASSLDQGAGYGYTF.

The chain uses TRBV27 and TRBJ2-1, with 7 bases lining up with TRBD2. Germline trimming cut 2 bases from V and 4 bases from J; bases unmatched to any gene: 8. The CDR3 extends over 16 amino acids. Germline V gene data show CDR1 as MNHEY and CDR2 as SMNVEV (reference sequence). The CDR3 DNA is TGTGCCAGCAGTTTACATCTAGCGGCGGTTTACAATGAGCAGTTCTTC. Translated, it gives CASSLHLAAVYNEQFF.

Turning to this clone: Different DNA sequences within this sample yield the same CDR3. This chain joins TRBV11-3 and TRBJ1-1; D not resolved. V was pared by 1 base and J by 1 base, with 10 bases between. CDR3 length: 15 amino acids. Looked up from germline, CDR1 is SGHNT and CDR2 is YENEEA. In nucleotides, the CDR3 is TGTGCCAGCAGCTTAGGTCTCGGAGGGAACACTGAAGCTTTCTTT. Amino acid sequence: CASSLGLGGNTEAFF. Full variable domain (outside the CDR3, taken from reference TRBV11-3 and TRBJ1-1): EAGVVQSPRYKIIEKKQPVAFWCNPISGHNTLYWYLQNLGQGPELLIRYENEEAVDDSQLPKDRFSAERLKGVDSTLKIQPAELGDSAVYLCASSLGLGGNTEAFFGQGTRLTVV.